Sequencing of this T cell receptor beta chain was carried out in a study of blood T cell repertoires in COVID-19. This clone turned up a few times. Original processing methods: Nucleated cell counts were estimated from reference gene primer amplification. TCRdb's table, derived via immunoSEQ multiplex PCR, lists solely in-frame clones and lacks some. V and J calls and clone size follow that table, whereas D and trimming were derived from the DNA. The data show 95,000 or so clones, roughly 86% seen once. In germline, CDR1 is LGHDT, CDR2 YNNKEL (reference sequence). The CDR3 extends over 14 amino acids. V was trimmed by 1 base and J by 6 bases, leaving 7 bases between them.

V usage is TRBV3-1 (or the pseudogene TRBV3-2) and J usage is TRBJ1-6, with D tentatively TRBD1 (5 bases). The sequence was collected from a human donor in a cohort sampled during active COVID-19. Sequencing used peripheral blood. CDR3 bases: TGTGCCAGCAGCCAAGGGGGGGGTAATTCACCCCTCCACTTT. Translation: CASSQGGGNSPLHF.